The 2 T cell receptor beta chains reported below all come from one sample, sequenced in a study of radiation and T cells in renal cell carcinoma (dated by TCRdb to the early 2020s). The sample's time point label, in plain terms: blood 2 weeks post-SBRT. What the treatment or condition label conveys for this sample: 15 Gy SBRT to primary tumor, nephrectomy 4 weeks later. Library prep was done by the immunoSEQ multiplex PCR assay. TCRdb stores this immuneACCESS table with in-frame sequences only. Part of the clones is absent; in the studies checked, under half of the shortfall reflects unresolved V genes, and no reason is known for the rest. For this sample there are roughly 140,000 clones; roughly 87% appear just once. 10% to 15% of the sample is in the top ten clones. Here the sequenced sample was blood, taken from a patient whose treatment included radiotherapy and nephrectomy. Receptors originate from a woman aged 45-59 years with renal cell carcinoma.

The chain couples TRBV13 to TRBJ1-1, with a tentative D call TRBD1 (5 bases). The germline V gene has CDR1 PRHDT and CDR2 FYEKMQ (reference sequence). The CDR3 is 18 amino acids. Trimming left V 6 bases short and J 0 bases short, with 23 bases between. For the CDR3, the DNA is TGTGCCAGCAGATCCCATTGGGGGGGGAAGGATATGAACACTGAAGCTTTCTTT. Amino acid sequence: CASRSHWGGKDMNTEAFF. The complete variable domain, with remaining parts taken from reference TRBV13 and TRBJ1-1, reads AAGVIQSPRHLIKEKRETATLKCYPIPRHDTVYWYQQGPGQDPQFLISFYEKMQSDKGSIPDRFSAQQFSDYHSELNMSSLELGDSALYFCASRSHWGGKDMNTEAFFGQGTRLTVV.

This rearrangement joins TRBV5-4 to TRBJ2-7; no firm D call. Germline V gives CDR1 SGHNT, CDR2 YYREEE (reference sequence). The V end was cut by 1 base, the J end by 2 bases, with 10 bases between. The CDR3 consists of 14 residues. The CDR3 DNA follows: TGTGCCAGCAGCTTGTTTAACGGTCCCTACGAGCAGTACTTC. It translates to CASSLFNGPYEQYF. Complete variable domain (other parts from reference TRBV5-4 and TRBJ2-7): ETGVTQSPTHLIKTRGQQVTLRCSSQSGHNTVSWYQQALGQGPQFIFQYYREEENGRGNFPPRFSGLQFPNYSSELNVNALELDDSALYLCASSLFNGPYEQYFGPGTRLTVT.